The sequence of this T cell receptor (beta chain) was determined in a study of response to subunit inactivated influenza vaccine. At least ten counts were recorded for this clonotype. Its antigen is undetermined. General observations from the study: New T cells are recruited in small numbers by each seasonal influenza vaccination, according to the authors' suggestion.

Per the germline V gene, CDR1 is DFQATT and CDR2 is SNEGSKA (reference sequence). The V gene lost 6 bases and the J gene lost 7 bases, with 12 bases spanning the gap. The CDR3 extends over 11 amino acids. TCRdb independently ran MiXCR on the RT-PCR reads; one entry per CDR3 protein. Among over 300,000 distinct CDR3 sequences listed, around a fifth were seen once. This sample comprised PBMCs from blood, obtained 21 months after vaccination. The sequence derives from a man between 50 and 75 years old who received an inactivated influenza vaccine. The chain combines TRBV20-1 with TRBJ1-2; no clear D gene. CDR3 amino acids: CSARTLPGYTF. DNA for the CDR3: TGCAGTGCGCGGACCCTTCCTGGCTACACCTTC.